This T cell receptor (beta chain) was documented in a study of blood T cell repertoires in COVID-19. Study-level background: The United States, Italy and Spain were the sources of the acute and convalescent COVID-19 samples. Nucleic acid was either cDNA or gDNA, and it came from T cells, B-cell-depleted T cells, or PBMCs.

In germline, CDR1 is SGHTA, CDR2 FQGNSA. The CDR3 length is 14 residues. Trimming removed 1 base at V and 2 bases at J, with 9 bases between. In the original analysis: Amplification from reference gene primers served as the basis for estimated nucleated cell counts. Some clones are missing from TCRdb's copy, which holds only in-frame ones; the method was immunoSEQ multiplex PCR. Clone size and the V and J calls come from that table; the DNA yielded D and trimming. The sample has fewer than 150,000 clones, roughly 90% seen once; the top ten hold 8% to 8.5%. Sequences were obtained from peripheral blood. This clonotype was sampled from a woman in her 70s who had recovered from COVID-19. The rearrangement joins TRBV7-2 to TRBJ2-7; D is undetermined. This CDR3 is CASSLVVHTYEQYF. In DNA, the CDR3 is TGTGCCAGCAGCTTAGTTGTTCACACCTACGAGCAGTACTTC.